A selection of T cell receptor beta chains follows, all from one sample in a study of breast tumors, draining lymph nodes, adjacent tissues. TCRdb analysed the multiplex PCR reads with MiXCR anew, one entry per CDR3 protein. This table has 180,000 or so distinct CDR3 sequences, approximately 30% appearing once. Material for sequencing was axillary lymph node tissue. The receptors were gathered from a female donor with breast cancer. Some clones in this sample may be carry-over from other donors' samples. CDR3s include the opening cysteine and the closing phenylalanine or tryptophan. The order of the fields is D gene, clone size, J gene, V gene, CDR3 DNA, CDR3 protein. D genes are given only for firm matches. Size values are once, few and many counts, or a class for expanded clones, and some rows have none.

d_gene: -
abundance: once
j_gene: TRBJ2-7
v_gene: TRBV6-5
CDR3nt: TGTGCCAGCAGTTTCCGGGACGGACGCCTGGAGCAGTACTTC
CDR3aa: CASSFRDGRLEQYF

d_gene: TRBD2
abundance: many
j_gene: TRBJ2-7
v_gene: TRBV20-1
CDR3nt: TGCAGTGCCCTTGGCCGGGACTATGGGGCTTCCTACGAGCAGTACTTC
CDR3aa: CSALGRDYGASYEQYF

d_gene: -
abundance: many
j_gene: TRBJ2-5
v_gene: TRBV6-1
CDR3nt: TGTGCCAGCAGCCTAGGGGGAGGGCCTATTGAGACCCAGTACTTC
CDR3aa: CASSLGGGPIETQYF

d_gene: TRBD1
abundance: -
j_gene: TRBJ1-4
v_gene: TRBV7-2
CDR3nt: TGTGCCAGCAGCTTAGTGGGGACAGGGAGCGAAAAACTGTTTTTT
CDR3aa: CASSLVGTGSEKLFF

d_gene: -
abundance: many
j_gene: TRBJ2-1
v_gene: TRBV20-1
CDR3nt: TGCAGTGCTAGAGACCCCTCGGGGGTAGATGAGCAGTTCTTC
CDR3aa: CSARDPSGVDEQFF

d_gene: -
abundance: many
j_gene: TRBJ1-4
v_gene: TRBV4-1
CDR3nt: TGCGCCAGCAGCCAAGCAGGGAGCGGTGAAAAACTGTTTTTT
CDR3aa: CASSQAGSGEKLFF

d_gene: -
abundance: -
j_gene: TRBJ1-1
v_gene: TRBV2
CDR3nt: TGTGCCAGCAGCCGACAGCAAGCGGTAACTGAAGCTTTCTTT
CDR3aa: CASSRQQAVTEAFF

d_gene: TRBD2
abundance: many
j_gene: TRBJ2-5
v_gene: TRBV3-1
CDR3nt: TGTGCCAGCAGCCATACGGGGGGGCCAGGGCAAGAGACCCAGTACTTC
CDR3aa: CASSHTGGPGQETQYF

d_gene: TRBD1
abundance: -
j_gene: TRBJ1-4
v_gene: TRBV25-1
CDR3nt: TGTACCAGCAGGGGGACAGGGGATAATGAGAAACTGTTTTTT
CDR3aa: CTSRGTGDNEKLFF

d_gene: -
abundance: many
j_gene: TRBJ2-3
v_gene: TRBV20-1
CDR3nt: TGCAGTGCCCCTGAGGCTACGCAGTATTTT
CDR3aa: CSAPEATQYF

d_gene: -
abundance: few
j_gene: TRBJ2-1
v_gene: TRBV30
CDR3nt: TGTGCCTGGACGGATCGGGGACTCTCCTACAATGAGCAGTTCTTC
CDR3aa: CAWTDRGLSYNEQFF

d_gene: -
abundance: -
j_gene: TRBJ2-3
v_gene: TRBV4-1
CDR3nt: TGCGCCAACGGCCAAGTCTTTACAGATACGCAGTACTTT
CDR3aa: CANGQVFTDTQYF

d_gene: TRBD2
abundance: few
j_gene: TRBJ2-7
v_gene: TRBV6-5
CDR3nt: TGTGCCAGCAGTCCGATAGCGGGATCCTACGAGCAGTACTTC
CDR3aa: CASSPIAGSYEQYF

d_gene: -
abundance: many
j_gene: TRBJ2-5
v_gene: TRBV30
CDR3nt: TGTGCCTGGAGTGTCCCCCCCGGGACCCAGTACTTC
CDR3aa: CAWSVPPGTQYF

d_gene: -
abundance: many
j_gene: TRBJ1-2
v_gene: TRBV9
CDR3nt: TGTGCCAGCAGCGTGGACGATAGTCAAATCGGGTACACCTTC
CDR3aa: CASSVDDSQIGYTF

d_gene: TRBD1
abundance: many
j_gene: TRBJ1-2
v_gene: TRBV5-4
CDR3nt: TGTGCCAGCAGCTTCAGGGGGCGGGATGGCTACACCTTC
CDR3aa: CASSFRGRDGYTF

d_gene: TRBD2
abundance: -
j_gene: TRBJ2-1
v_gene: TRBV9
CDR3nt: TGTGCCAGCAGCGTAGCTCCGGGGGGGCCTGAAGAGCAGTTCTTC
CDR3aa: CASSVAPGGPEEQFF

d_gene: TRBD2
abundance: -
j_gene: TRBJ2-1
v_gene: TRBV7-3
CDR3nt: TGTGCCAGCAGCTTAAATGCGGGGGGACCTCGGGACAATGAGCAGTTCTTC
CDR3aa: CASSLNAGGPRDNEQFF

d_gene: TRBD2
abundance: once
j_gene: TRBJ2-7
v_gene: TRBV13
CDR3nt: TGTGCCAGCAGGGGTAGCGGGAGGGGACGCTCCTACGAGCAGTACTTC
CDR3aa: CASRGSGRGRSYEQYF

d_gene: -
abundance: many
j_gene: TRBJ2-5
v_gene: TRBV20-1
CDR3nt: TGCTCGATAGGGCCAGAGACCCAGTACTTC
CDR3aa: CSIGPETQYF

d_gene: -
abundance: many
j_gene: TRBJ1-2
v_gene: TRBV6-4
CDR3nt: TGTGCCAGCAGTGACGAGGCAGGTCCTAACTATGGCTACACCTTC
CDR3aa: CASSDEAGPNYGYTF

d_gene: TRBD1
abundance: -
j_gene: TRBJ2-5
v_gene: TRBV10-2
CDR3nt: TGCGCCAGCAGTGCTAGCTCAGGGGGCGCGGAGACCCAGTACTTC
CDR3aa: CASSASSGGAETQYF

d_gene: TRBD1
abundance: many
j_gene: TRBJ1-2
v_gene: TRBV13
CDR3nt: TGTGCCAGCAGCTTGACAGGGGGTAACTATGGCTACACCTTC
CDR3aa: CASSLTGGNYGYTF

d_gene: TRBD2
abundance: -
j_gene: TRBJ2-5
v_gene: TRBV19
CDR3nt: TGTGCCAGTAGTATCCTGGGACTAGCGGGATATCAAGAGACCCAGTCCTTC
CDR3aa: CASSILGLAGYQETQSF

d_gene: -
abundance: -
j_gene: TRBJ2-3
v_gene: TRBV3-1
CDR3nt: TGTGCCAGCAGCCAAGAGGGAATGGGGGTAGCCGACGTTACGCAGTATTTT
CDR3aa: CASSQEGMGVADVTQYF

d_gene: -
abundance: many
j_gene: TRBJ1-1
v_gene: TRBV2
CDR3nt: TGTGCCAGCAGTGAACTGGAGAACACTGAAGCTTTCTTT
CDR3aa: CASSELENTEAFF

d_gene: -
abundance: -
j_gene: TRBJ2-1
v_gene: TRBV29-1
CDR3nt: -
CDR3aa: CSVVYFCATSGTRIDANEQFF

d_gene: -
abundance: many
j_gene: TRBJ2-1
v_gene: TRBV20-1
CDR3nt: TGCAGTGCCGCTCCTGGGGGCGGGCTGGATGAGCAGTTCTTC
CDR3aa: CSAAPGGGLDEQFF

d_gene: TRBD1
abundance: -
j_gene: TRBJ2-6
v_gene: TRBV10-2
CDR3nt: TGCGCCAGCGGCACACAGGGGGCTGGGGCCAACGTCCTGACTTTC
CDR3aa: CASGTQGAGANVLTF

d_gene: TRBD1
abundance: many
j_gene: TRBJ2-5
v_gene: TRBV29-1
CDR3nt: TGCAGCGTTGTCGGGGCAGGGGGTGGAGAGACCCAGTACTTC
CDR3aa: CSVVGAGGGETQYF